This T cell receptor (beta chain) was sequenced for a study of post-analysis software for immune sequencing data. Study information: Multiple sclerosis in the patients followed relapsing-remitting, secondary progressive and progressive-relapsing courses.

In regard to this clonotype: Its antigen is undetermined.

Every TCR beta cDNA library bore unique molecular identifiers. Roughly 500,000 cDNA molecules were obtained per 1 to 10 million input T cells. TCRdb re-called the PCR reads with MiXCR, one entry per CDR3 protein. Of approximately 730,000 distinct CDR3 sequences detected, roughly 29% appear once; the ten largest clones hold approximately 0.55%. With V trimmed by 1 base and J by 4 bases, 8 bases remained unmatched. Per the germline V gene, CDR1 is DFQATT and CDR2 is SNEGSKA (reference sequence). This CDR3 has 16 amino acids. Study observations and caveats: Included in a set of roughly 5 TRBV segments more frequent in patients than controls were TRBV5-6, TRBV5-1 and TRBV20-1. When the samples were clustered directly with F measure, those that had been prepared in the same batch showed strong co-clustering. Multiple sclerosis patients showed significantly lower normalized Chao1 diversity than controls did.

This chain connects TRBV20-1 to TRBJ2-7, with 12 bases aligning to TRBD2. This TCR came from a girl aged 10 to 17 with multiple sclerosis. The sample taken for sequencing was blood. The DNA for the CDR3 is TGCAGTGCTAGAGGACTAGCGGGAGATTTTGTTTACGAGCAGTACTTC. Protein sequence: CSARGLAGDFVYEQYF.